Sequencing of this T cell receptor beta chain was carried out in a study of T-cell reconstitution after alpha-beta-depleted transplantation in children (dated by TCRdb to about 2016). In the study overall: T-cell immune reconstitution after TCRalphabeta/CD19-depleted allogeneic hematopoietic cell transplantation in children was quantitatively tracked in the study by means of TCR repertoire profiling.

This clonotype has at least ten counts. What antigen it recognizes has not been identified. Base qualities are not provided; no much larger clone lies one nucleotide away. V loses 2 bases at its end and J loses 6 bases; junction bases beyond the gene matches: 0. As encoded in the germline V gene (reference sequence), CDR1 is LNHNV while CDR2 is YYDKDF. The CDR3, from cysteine to phenylalanine, totals 12 residues. The only DNA kept is the CDR3, 36 bases in frame from the first base. The receptor library was made with PCR. Reads for this sample came from an Illumina HiSeq 2500. To normalize quantification of the TCRbeta repertoire, the TCR libraries were built with molecular barcoding that relied on unique molecular identifiers. TCRdb cleaned the public reads at Q25 with fastp, built clones with MiXCR and kept in-frame beta chains. Here each entry gathers all rows of one CDR3 protein and keeps the most common genes and DNA. The table for this sample lists under 300,000 distinct CDR3 sequences; more than 7.5% of them were counted only once. Approximately 5.4% of the sample belongs to the ten largest clones.

The sequencing used PBMCs from the stem cell graft donor, collected from the stem cell graft. This receptor was identified in a human donor who donated a stem cell graft to a child with SCID. The chain is encoded by TRBV15 joined to TRBJ1-2, with TRBD1 identical over 7 junction bases. Here is the DNA: TGTGCCACCAGCAGACAGGGGGATGGCTACACCTTC. This encodes CATSRQGDGYTF.